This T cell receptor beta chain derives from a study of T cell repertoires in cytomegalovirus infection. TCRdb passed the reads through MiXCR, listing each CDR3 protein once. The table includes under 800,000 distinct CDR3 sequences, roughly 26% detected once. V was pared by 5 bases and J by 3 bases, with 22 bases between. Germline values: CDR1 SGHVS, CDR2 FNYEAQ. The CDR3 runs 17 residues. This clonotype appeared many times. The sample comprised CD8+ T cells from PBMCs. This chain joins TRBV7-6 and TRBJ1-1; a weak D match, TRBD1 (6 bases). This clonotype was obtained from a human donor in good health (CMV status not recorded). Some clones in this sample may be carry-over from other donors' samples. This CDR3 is CASSLNLLTGEDTEAFF. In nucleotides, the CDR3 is TGTGCCAGCAGCCTCAACCTACTGACAGGCGAGGACACTGAAGCTTTCTTT.